This T cell receptor beta chain originates from a study of beta chain features in type 1 diabetes (dated by TCRdb to 2017 to 2018). Some background on the complete study: Mean age, gender distribution, total cell number and subset yield did not differ between patients and healthy donors. A total of roughly 100 million sorted cells were examined across all samples, and the number of cells per subset was strongly correlated with RNA yield. The study compared TCRB repertoires of sorted circulating CD4+ T cell subsets between recently diagnosed type 1 diabetes patients and matched healthy donors. Regulatory and stem cell-like memory subsets were obtained from only 8 patients and about 8 healthy donors, while naive and central memory subsets were obtained from all 30 or so donors. General conclusions and limits of the study: Shorter templates might be favored by PCR, yet because patient and control samples were amplified and corrected together, any such skew would affect both groups equally. Naive, central memory and regulatory TCRB repertoires appeared more similar among patients than among healthy donors. Because cDNA was sequenced instead of genomic DNA, highly expressing activated cells could be over-represented, though the groups showed no difference in activation or CD3 levels. Type 1 diabetes patients showed a moderate but significant shortening of TCRB CDR3 length in all four CD4+ subsets. Only small numbers of individuals were included in the HLA sub-analyses, which left unresolved whether HLA type had any influence on TCRB rearrangement. Patients with type 1 diabetes made fewer insertions and deleted more nucleotides at VDJ recombination sites, implying thymic rearrangement abnormalities.

Trimmed from V: 2 bases; trimmed from J: 3 bases; junction bases lacking a gene match: 4. The CDR3 measures 14 amino acids from cysteine to phenylalanine. Only the CDR3 portion is preserved as DNA: 42 bases, with reading frame beginning at the first base. Via the germline V gene, CDR1 is MDHEN and CDR2 SYDVKM. Each donor gave one peripheral blood draw, averaging roughly 0.11 L, which was collected into heparinised tubes. Naive, central memory, regulatory and stem cell-like memory CD4+ T cells were sorted on a BD FACSAria II using a panel including CD45RO, CCR7, CD25, CD127, CD95 and CD27. A purity above 95% was achieved for all sorted populations. PBMCs were separated immediately by Lymphoprep density gradient centrifugation and were stained directly, without being cultured. Samples were stained and sorted in pairs, with one healthy donor and one patient per experiment, so that batch effects were minimized.

In its sample, this clone was seen a few times. Its antigen is still unknown. No much larger clonotype is one base removed from it; base qualities were not supplied. The entire amount of isolated RNA was reverse transcribed using the High Capacity cDNA Reverse Transcription Kit, so the sequenced TCRB transcripts were expressed ones. Deep immunoSEQ sequencing was performed on naive, central memory and regulatory T cell samples, with an average of about 3.57 million total reads per sample. Sorted cells were lysed in RLT buffer, and RNA was extracted using DNase-treated RNeasy Micro or Mini kits according to cell number. Each cell subset was processed on its own to prevent cross-contamination, while patient and healthy donor samples were processed together. The immunoSEQ multiplex PCR was used to amplify TCRB sequences from cDNA, yielding 87-bp fragments that span the CDR3 region. Sequencing of the amplicons was done on the Illumina HiSeq platform. In the source study's methods: Synthetic template baselines were used to correct PCR bias computationally, reads within Hamming distance 2 were collapsed, and singletons that could not be merged were discarded. Reads were aligned against IMGT so that V, D and J genes, CDR3 length and insertions or deletions at six rearrangement sites could be assigned. Within each subset, clonotype counts were normalized to sorted cell number, and only after that were true diversity and Gini coefficients computed with the tcR R package. Repertoire sharing was quantified using the overlap coefficient calculated on TCRB nucleotide sequences. As a proxy for the pre-selection repertoire, out-of-frame TCRB sequences from naive cells were analyzed. Imported from immuneACCESS, the table was reduced by TCRdb to in-frame sequences with V and J called. These copies leave out some clones; in studies compared against another copy, an unresolved V gene accounts for under half, and the cause of the remainder is not known. Clone size and the V and J calls come from that table; the DNA yielded D and trimming. Counted in this sample were about 370,000 clones; about 15% of them appeared once. The top ten constitute 0.019% of the sample.

Sequenced: naive CD4+ T cells from blood. Read against the paper, the sample's cell subset or site label means: true naive CD4+ T cells. In this chain, TRBV28 is recombined with TRBJ2-7; a stretch of 7 junction bases matches TRBD1. The sequence came from a young woman in good health. The DNA sequence follows: TGTGCCAGCAGTTTACAGACAGGGTACTACGAGCAGTACTTC. Its protein product is CASSLQTGYYEQYF. With the portions outside the CDR3 filled from the reference TRBV28 and TRBJ2-7 genes, the complete variable region becomes DVKVTQSSRYLVKRTGEKVFLECVQDMDHENMFWYRQDPGLGLRLIYFSYDVKMKEKGDIPEGYSVSREKKERFSLILESASTNQTSMYLCASSLQTGYYEQYFGPGTRLTVT.